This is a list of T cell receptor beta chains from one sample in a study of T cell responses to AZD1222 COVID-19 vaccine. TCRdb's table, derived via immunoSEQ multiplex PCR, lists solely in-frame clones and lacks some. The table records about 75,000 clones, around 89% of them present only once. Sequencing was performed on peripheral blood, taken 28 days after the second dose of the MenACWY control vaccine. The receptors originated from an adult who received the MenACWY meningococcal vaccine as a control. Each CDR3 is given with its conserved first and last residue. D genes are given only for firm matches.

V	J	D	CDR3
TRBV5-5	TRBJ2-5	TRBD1	CASSWEDRGPQETQYF
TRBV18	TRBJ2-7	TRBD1	CASSPDRGSYEQYF
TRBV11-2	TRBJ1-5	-	CASSLDGAGPQHF
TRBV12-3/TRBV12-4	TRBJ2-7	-	CASSFTPGEQYF
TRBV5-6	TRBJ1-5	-	CASSSRRNQPQHF
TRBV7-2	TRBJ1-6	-	CASSLYMGNNSPLHF
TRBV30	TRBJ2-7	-	CAWSSGGEQYF
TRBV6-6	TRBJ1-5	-	CASSYSDASSNQPQHF
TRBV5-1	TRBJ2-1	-	CASSFEWRNEQFF
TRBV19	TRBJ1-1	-	CASSIGAVNTEAFF
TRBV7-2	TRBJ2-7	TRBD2	CASSLVAGGGAYEQYF
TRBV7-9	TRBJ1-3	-	CASSGAGSGNTIYF
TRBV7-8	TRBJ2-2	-	CASSSGTNTGELFF
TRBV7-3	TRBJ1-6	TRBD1	CASSPTGVREYNSPLHF
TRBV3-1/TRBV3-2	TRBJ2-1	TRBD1	CASSQGRGRWNEQFF
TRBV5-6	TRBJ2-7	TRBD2	CASSSSGGAYEQYF
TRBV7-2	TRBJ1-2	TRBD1	CASSLDRVNYGYTF
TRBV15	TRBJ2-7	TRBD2	CATSRRSGGAIYEQYF
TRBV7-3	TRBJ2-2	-	CASSLNFGGRRMRSGELFF
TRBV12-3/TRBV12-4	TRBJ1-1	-	CASRLTRDSEAFF
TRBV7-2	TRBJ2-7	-	CASSPKRTDYEQYF
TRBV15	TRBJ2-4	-	CATSRAENPGGLAKNIQYF
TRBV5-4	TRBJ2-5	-	CASSLEETQYF
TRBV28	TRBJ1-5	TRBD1	CASSFTGVYQPQHF
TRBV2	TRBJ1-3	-	CASGQIGNTIYF
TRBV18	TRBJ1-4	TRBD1	CASSPGQGEKLFF
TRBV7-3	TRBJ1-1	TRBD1	CASSGQGPGTEAFF
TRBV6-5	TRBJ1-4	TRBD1	CASRGQGATNEKLFF
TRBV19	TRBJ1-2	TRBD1	CASTSPGGSNYGYTF
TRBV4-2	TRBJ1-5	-	CASSQVTPGANQPQHF
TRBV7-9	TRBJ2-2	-	CASSRRGGDTGELFF
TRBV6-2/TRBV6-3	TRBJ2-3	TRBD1	CASSAMTGTGFSDTQYF
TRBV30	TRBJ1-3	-	CAWSSLRGNTIYF
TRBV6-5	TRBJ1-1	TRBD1	CASSYSTGRTEAFF
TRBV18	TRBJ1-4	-	CASSPAQWDEKLFF
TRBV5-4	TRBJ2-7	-	CASSFWTGAPGEQYF
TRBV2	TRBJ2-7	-	CASSELVSSYEQYF
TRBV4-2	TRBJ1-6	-	CASSQETGGNSPLHF
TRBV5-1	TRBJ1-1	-	CASSLGEGLNTEAFF
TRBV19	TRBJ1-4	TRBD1	CASSIIRQGAEKLFF
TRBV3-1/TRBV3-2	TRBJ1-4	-	CASSQDAGVDEKLFF